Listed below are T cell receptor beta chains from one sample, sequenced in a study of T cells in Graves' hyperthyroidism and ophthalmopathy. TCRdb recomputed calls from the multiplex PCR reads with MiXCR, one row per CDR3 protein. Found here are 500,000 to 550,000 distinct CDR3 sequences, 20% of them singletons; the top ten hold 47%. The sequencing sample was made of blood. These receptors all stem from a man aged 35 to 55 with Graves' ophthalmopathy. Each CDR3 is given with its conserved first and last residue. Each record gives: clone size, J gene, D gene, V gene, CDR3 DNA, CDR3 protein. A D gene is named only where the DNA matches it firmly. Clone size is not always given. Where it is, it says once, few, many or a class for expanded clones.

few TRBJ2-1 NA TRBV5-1 TGCGCCAGCAGCCCGGAGGGATTAGTCAATGAGCAGTTCTTC CASSPEGLVNEQFF
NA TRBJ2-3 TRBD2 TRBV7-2 TGTGCCAGCAGCTCCCTCCCGGGACTAGGGACAGATACGCAGTATTTT CASSSLPGLGTDTQYF
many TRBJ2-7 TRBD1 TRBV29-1 TGCAGCGTCGACACCGGGACAGGGGGATCCTACGAGCAGTACTTC CSVDTGTGGSYEQYF
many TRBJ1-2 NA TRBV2 TGTGCCAGCAGTGAATGGACCCGCGGTGGCTACACCTTC CASSEWTRGGYTF
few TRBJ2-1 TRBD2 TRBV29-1 TGCAGCGTCGAGACGCGGGAGGGCGCCTACAATGAGCAGTTCTTC CSVETREGAYNEQFF
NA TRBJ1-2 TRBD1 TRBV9 TGTGCCAGCAGCGTGGGACAGGTTGGCTACACCTTC CASSVGQVGYTF
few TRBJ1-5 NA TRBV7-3 TGTGCCAGCAGCTTATGGGGTAAGGTGTCAGGGCTCAATCAGCCCCAGCATTTT CASSLWGKVSGLNQPQHF
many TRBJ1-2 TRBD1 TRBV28 TGTGCCAGCAGTCAGAACCCTACAGGGGTTAGCGGCTACACCTTC CASSQNPTGVSGYTF
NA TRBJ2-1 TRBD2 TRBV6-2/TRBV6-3 TGTGCCAGCAGTTACCCCGGGAGGGGGGAGCAGTTCTTC CASSYPGRGEQFF
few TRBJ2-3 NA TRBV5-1 TGCGCCAGCAGCCCGAGGGCAGAGTATGATACGCAGTATTTT CASSPRAEYDTQYF
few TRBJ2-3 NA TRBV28 TGTGCCAGCAGTTTACGGTCAGGGAGGTCAGATACGCAGTATTTT CASSLRSGRSDTQYF
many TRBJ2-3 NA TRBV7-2 TGTGCCAGCAGCTTAGATGTGGATACGCAGTATTTT CASSLDVDTQYF
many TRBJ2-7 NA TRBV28 TGTGCCAGCATCTTCCCCGACCGATACTACGAGCAGTACTTC CASIFPDRYYEQYF
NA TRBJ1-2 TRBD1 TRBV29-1 TGCAGCGTTTCTCAGGGGGGATATGGCTACACCTTC CSVSQGGYGYTF
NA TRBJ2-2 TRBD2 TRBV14 TGTGCCAGCAGCCAAGATCCCCGCGGGAGACCCGGGGAGCTGTTTTTT CASSQDPRGRPGELFF
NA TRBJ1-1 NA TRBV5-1 TGCGCCAGCAGCTCCCCGGACACTAACACTGAAGCTTTCTTT CASSSPDTNTEAFF
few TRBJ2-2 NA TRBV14 TGTGCCAGCAGCCGGTTCGGAGTCAGGCTAGCGAACACCGGGGAGCTGTTTTTT CASSRFGVRLANTGELFF
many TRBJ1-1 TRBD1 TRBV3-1 TGTGCCAGCAGTCGACAGGGCCCTATCACTGAAGCTTTCTTT CASSRQGPITEAFF